Described below is a single TCR beta chain sequence and its context. The source of the sample is a study of shared T cell receptors in the human thymus. The table came from immunoSEQ multiplex PCR; TCRdb's copy has only in-frame clones and leaves some out. The sample lists hundreds of thousands of clones, around 89% seen once, with about 0.01% in the top ten. V shed 4 bases, J shed 0 bases, and the junction held 3 bases outside the gene matches. The germline V gene has CDR1 LNHDA and CDR2 SQIVND (reference sequence). The CDR3 consists of 15 residues. These data are also associated with another study on human thymus T cells. That source notes: Thymic samples were excised during corrective heart operations. The authors found apparently biased V and J gene usage in thymic and blood repertoires. Unrelated individuals were reported by related research to share highly overlapping thymic repertoires.

The clonotype originates from a boy less than two years old with a congenital heart defect. Specimen: thymocytes. The chain employs TRBV19 and TRBJ2-1; 7 bases align to TRBD2. CDR3 amino acids: CASSNGGSSYNEQFF. The CDR3 nucleotides are TGTGCCAGTAGTAATGGCGGGAGCTCCTACAATGAGCAGTTCTTC.